This T cell receptor (beta chain) was sequenced for a study of CD8 T cells in Susac syndrome. Study-wide results and caveats: Individuals included in the TCR sequencing and HLA analysis were acknowledged by the study to be relatively few in number.

When the RNA was reverse transcribed, random hexamers were used with an input of 0.5 to 1 ug. TCRdb passed the immunoSEQ multiplex PCR reads through MiXCR, listing each CDR3 protein once. The repertoire holds about 160,000 distinct CDR3 sequences, with 94% as singletons. V was shortened by 1 base and J by 11 bases, with 9 bases between the two germline ends. Per germline, CDR1 LGHNA and CDR2 YNFKEQ. The CDR3 sequence is 13 residues long. Note on this clonotype: Its specificity is not known.

The sequence derives from a human donor with multiple sclerosis. Material for sequencing was CD4+ T cells from PBMCs. This chain joins TRBV4-2 and TRBJ1-6, with a weak D call TRBD1 (5 bases). In nucleotides, the CDR3 is TGTGCCAGCAGCCAAGGCAAAGGGGCACCCCTCCACTTT. This codes for CASSQGKGAPLHF.